This T cell receptor (beta chain) comes out of a study of cytomegalovirus exposure and HLA in healthy donors. Study-level points and caveats: TCR beta chains associated with HLA were, in a later analysis, more clonally expanded than equally common others.

About this clone: Its antigen is as yet unknown.

This CDR3 comprises 16 residues. V was clipped by 5 bases and J by 4 bases; unmatched bases: 6. Germline V gives CDR1 MNHEY, CDR2 SMNVEV (reference sequence). Vbeta (60) and Jbeta (13) primers were used in the PCR. Profiled with immunoSEQ multiplex PCR; TCRdb holds only in-frame clones, not every one. Of 140,000 to 150,000 clones listed, 60% to 80% were seen once; the top ten hold 3% to 4.5%. Sequenced sample: PBMCs. The sequence derives from a male donor in good health and CMV-seronegative. This chain links TRBV27 with TRBJ1-3; 12 nucleotides line up with TRBD1. The CDR3 DNA reads as TGTGCCAGCAGTGAGGGGACAGGGGGCTGGGGAAACACCATATATTTT. It translates to CASSEGTGGWGNTIYF.